This entry features one T cell receptor (beta chain) sequence. Methods used by the authors: Amplification from reference gene primers served as the basis for estimated nucleated cell counts. Sequencing used immunoSEQ multiplex PCR; TCRdb keeps in-frame clones, though not all of them. V, J and clone size derive from that table, while D and trimming were established from the DNA sequence. This sample yields some 700,000 clones, of which around 89% are seen a single time; around 0.3% belongs to the top ten. Trimming took 3 bases from V and 6 from J, leaving 11 bases between them. The germline V gene encodes CDR1 PRHDT and CDR2 FYEKMQ (reference sequence). The CDR3 has 13 residues. This record belongs to a study of blood T cell repertoires in COVID-19. Overall study context: Samples representing acute and convalescent COVID-19 were sourced from the United States, Italy and Spain. Sample material is recorded as cDNA or gDNA derived from T cells, B-cell-depleted T cells, or PBMCs.

This rearrangement joins TRBV13 to TRBJ1-2; D is possibly TRBD1 (6 bases). Sequencing was carried out using peripheral blood. This sequence originates from a woman aged 18-29 years with acute or convalescent COVID-19. In DNA, the CDR3 is TGTGCCAGCAGCTTGAAGGGGGTTGATGGCTACACCTTC. As protein: CASSLKGVDGYTF.